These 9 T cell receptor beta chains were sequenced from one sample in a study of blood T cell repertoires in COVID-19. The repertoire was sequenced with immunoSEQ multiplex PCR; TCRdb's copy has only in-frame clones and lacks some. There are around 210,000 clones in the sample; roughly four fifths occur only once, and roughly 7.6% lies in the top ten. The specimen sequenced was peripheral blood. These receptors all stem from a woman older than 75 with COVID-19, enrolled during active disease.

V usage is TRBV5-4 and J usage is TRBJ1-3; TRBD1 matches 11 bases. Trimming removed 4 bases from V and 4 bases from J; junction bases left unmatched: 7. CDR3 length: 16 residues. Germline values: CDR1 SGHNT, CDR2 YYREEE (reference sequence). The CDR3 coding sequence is TGTGCCAGCAGCATAGGACAGGGGGCGAGGGGAAACACCATATATTTT. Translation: CASSIGQGARGNTIYF.

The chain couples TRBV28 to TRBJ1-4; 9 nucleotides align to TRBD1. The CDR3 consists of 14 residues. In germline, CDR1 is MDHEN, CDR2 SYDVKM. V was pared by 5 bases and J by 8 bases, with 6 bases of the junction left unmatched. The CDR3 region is CASSPGQGREKLFF. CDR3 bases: TGTGCCAGCAGTCCGGGACAGGGTCGGGAAAAACTGTTTTTT.

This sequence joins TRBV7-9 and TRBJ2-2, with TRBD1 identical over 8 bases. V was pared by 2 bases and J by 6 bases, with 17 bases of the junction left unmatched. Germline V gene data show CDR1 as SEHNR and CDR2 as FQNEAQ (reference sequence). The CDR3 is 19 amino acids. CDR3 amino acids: CASSLWAGGMVVDAGELFF. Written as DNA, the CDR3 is TGTGCCAGCAGCTTATGGGCAGGGGGCATGGTAGTGGACGCCGGGGAGCTGTTTTTT.

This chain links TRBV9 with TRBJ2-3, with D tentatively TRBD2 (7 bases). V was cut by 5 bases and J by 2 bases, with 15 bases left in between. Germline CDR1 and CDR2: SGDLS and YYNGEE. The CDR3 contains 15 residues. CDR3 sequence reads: CASSGGAGATDTQYF. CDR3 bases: TGTGCCAGCAGTGGGGGGGCGGGAGCCACAGATACGCAGTATTTT.

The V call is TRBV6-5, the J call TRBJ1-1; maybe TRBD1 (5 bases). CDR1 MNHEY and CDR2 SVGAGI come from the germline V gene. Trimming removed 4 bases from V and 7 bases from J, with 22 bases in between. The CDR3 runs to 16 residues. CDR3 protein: CASSSQRAPPTVEAFF. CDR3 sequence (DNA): TGTGCCAGCAGTTCACAACGTGCCCCCCCGACAGTTGAAGCTTTCTTT.

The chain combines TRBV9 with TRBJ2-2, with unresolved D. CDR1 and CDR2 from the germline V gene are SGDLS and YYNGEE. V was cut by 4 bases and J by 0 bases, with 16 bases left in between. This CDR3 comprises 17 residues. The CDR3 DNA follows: TGTGCCAGCAGCTTACTCTCACTCGCGACGAACACCGGGGAGCTGTTTTTT. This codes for CASSLLSLATNTGELFF.

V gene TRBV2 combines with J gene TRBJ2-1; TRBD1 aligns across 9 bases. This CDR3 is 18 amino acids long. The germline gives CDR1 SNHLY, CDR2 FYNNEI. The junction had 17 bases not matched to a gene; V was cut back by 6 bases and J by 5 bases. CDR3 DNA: TGTGCCAGCAGGGTCCCGGGACAGGGTCGGGGCCTAGACAATGAGCAGTTCTTC. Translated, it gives CASRVPGQGRGLDNEQFF. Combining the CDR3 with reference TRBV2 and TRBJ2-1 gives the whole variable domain EPEVTQTPSHQVTQMGQEVILRCVPISNHLYFYWYRQILGQKVEFLVSFYNNEISEKSEIFDDQFSVERPDGSNFTLKIRSTKLEDSAMYFCASRVPGQGRGLDNEQFFGPGTRLTVL.

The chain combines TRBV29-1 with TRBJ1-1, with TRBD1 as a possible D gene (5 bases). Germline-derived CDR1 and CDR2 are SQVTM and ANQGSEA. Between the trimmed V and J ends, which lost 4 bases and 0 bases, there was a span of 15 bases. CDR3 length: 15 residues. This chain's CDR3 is CSVGGGNFMNTEAFF. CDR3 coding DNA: TGCAGCGTTGGGGGGGGGAACTTTATGAACACTGAAGCTTTCTTT.

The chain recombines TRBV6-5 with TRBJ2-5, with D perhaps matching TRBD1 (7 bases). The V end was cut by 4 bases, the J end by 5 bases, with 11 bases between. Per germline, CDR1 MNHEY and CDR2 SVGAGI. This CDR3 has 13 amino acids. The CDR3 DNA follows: TGTGCCAGCAGTTCCCCAGGGGGGGAGACCCAGTACTTC. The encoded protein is CASSSPGGETQYF.